The 21 T cell receptor beta chains reported below all come from one sample, sequenced in a study of Tregs in tolerant kidney transplant recipients. Recipients received nonmyeloablative bone marrow transplants from related graft donors, with transient mixed chimerism. The protocol was immunoSEQ multiplex PCR, while the TCRdb copy is restricted to in-frame clones and leaves out a portion. The top ten hold 13% to 15% of the sample, which has approximately 50,000 clones, 91% seen once. Material: CD8+ T cells from blood (PBMCs), obtained 24 months after the transplant. The receptors come from a human patient who received a combined kidney and bone marrow transplant. The graft donor may be the source of some T cells.

This chain connects TRBV27 to TRBJ1-1; 7 positions match TRBD1. The trim removed 6 bases at V and 4 bases at J, leaving 5 bases unmatched. The V gene's germline CDR1 is MNHEY and CDR2 SMNVEV (reference sequence). The CDR3 has 13 residues. CDR3 in amino acids: CASRLGDSTEAFF. CDR3 nucleotide sequence: TGTGCCAGCAGGCTAGGGGACAGCACTGAAGCTTTCTTT.

The J gene is TRBJ2-7, the V gene TRBV7-6; 7 nucleotides agree with TRBD1. The CDR3 loop spans 14 amino acids. Germline-derived CDR1 and CDR2 are SGHVS and FNYEAQ. The V segment lost 4 bases and the J segment 2 bases; nucleotides outside the gene matches: 5. In DNA form, the CDR3 reads TGTGCCAGCAGCTACGGGACAGAAGCCTACGAGCAGTACTTC. This translates into CASSYGTEAYEQYF. The full variable domain, rest sourced from reference TRBV7-6 and TRBJ2-7, is GAGVSQSPRYKVTKRGQDVALRCDPISGHVSLYWYRQALGQGPEFLTYFNYEAQQDKSGLPNDRFSAERPEGSISTLTIQRTEQRDSAMYRCASSYGTEAYEQYFGPGTRLTVT.

This clone was observed a handful of times. The J gene is TRBJ1-1, the V gene TRBV5-1; D unclear. The CDR3 sequence is 13 residues long. The V and J ends lost 3 bases and 4 bases respectively, with 10 bases between them. Looked up from germline, CDR1 is SGHRS and CDR2 is YFSETQ. CDR3 in DNA: TGCGCCAGCAGCTACAGCAAAGGCACTGAAGCTTTCTTT. This encodes CASSYSKGTEAFF.

The V gene is TRBV6-5, the J gene TRBJ2-7; TRBD2 agrees at 12 bases. Germline lookup yields CDR1 MNHEY and CDR2 SVGAGI. The V and J ends lost 2 bases and 7 bases, in that order; junction bases with no gene match: 9. The CDR3 is 16 amino acids. Here the CDR3 DNA reads TGTGCCAGCAGTTACCTAGCGGGGGGGCGACTACGGGAGCAGTACTTC. Translation gives CASSYLAGGRLREQYF.

This clone was picked up a small number of times. The CDR3 sequence: CSVDGTDNYGYTF. Here the CDR3 DNA reads TGCAGCGTTGACGGGACAGATAACTATGGCTACACCTTC. The chain recombines TRBV29-1 with TRBJ1-2; 7 bases fit TRBD1. V dropped 3 bases and J dropped 1; count of bases not matched to a gene: 2. CDR1 and CDR2 (germline): SQVTM, ANQGSEA. The CDR3 totals 13 residues.

The chain uses TRBV14 and TRBJ2-7; TRBD1 aligns across 7 bases. This CDR3 spans 14 amino acids. The V gene's germline CDR1 is SGHDN and CDR2 FVKESK. After removal of 0 bases from V and 5 bases from J, the junction contained 4 bases not matched to a gene. CDR3 DNA: TGTGCCAGCAGCCAAGAGACAGGGTACCACGAGCAGTACTTC. Amino acids: CASSQETGYHEQYF.

J is TRBJ2-7 and V is TRBV6-1, with a possible D match to TRBD2 (5 bases). This CDR3 spans 15 amino acids. V lost 6 bases to trimming and J lost 2 bases, with 17 bases between them. Germline V gives CDR1 MNHNS, CDR2 SASEGT. CDR3 bases: TGTGCCAGCAGCCCCCTGCGGGCCAGTACCTACGAGCAGTACTTC. It specifies CASSPLRASTYEQYF.

This clone has a single count. The J gene is TRBJ2-7, the V gene TRBV9; 11 bases line up with TRBD2. Germline V gives CDR1 SGDLS, CDR2 YYNGEE. V trimming: 4 bases; J trimming: 1 base; junction bases outside the gene matches: 4. The CDR3 is 15 amino acids. The DNA of the CDR3 is TGTGCCAGCAGCTCTAGCGGGGGGTTTTCCTACGAGCAGTACTTC. Translation: CASSSSGGFSYEQYF.

This clone has only one observation. The chain joins TRBV30 to TRBJ1-1, with TRBD1 matching 10 bases. The CDR3 covers 14 residues. Germline V gives CDR1 GTSNPN, CDR2 SVGIG (reference sequence). V was clipped by 2 bases and J by 6 bases; unmatched bases: 6. DNA of the CDR3: TGTGCCTGGAGTTCCGGACAGGGGGTCGCTGAAGCTTTCTTT. Translated, it gives CAWSSGQGVAEAFF.

The V call is TRBV11-1, the J call TRBJ2-5; 9 nucleotides match TRBD2. CDR1 SGHAT and CDR2 FQDESV come from the germline V gene (reference sequence). V dropped 5 bases and J dropped 4; count of bases not matched to a gene: 5. The CDR3 loop spans 14 amino acids. CDR3 sequence: CASSPPAGGETQYF. The DNA for the CDR3 is TGTGCCAGCAGCCCCCCAGCGGGAGGAGAGACCCAGTACTTC.

V gene TRBV13 combines with J gene TRBJ2-1; 9 bases map to TRBD2. The CDR3 totals 16 residues. Germline values: CDR1 PRHDT, CDR2 FYEKMQ (reference sequence). V was clipped by 8 bases and J by 3 bases; unmatched bases: 11. Written as DNA, the CDR3 is TGTGCCAGCTCCCCATGGGGTAGCGGGAGCTACAATGAGCAGTTCTTC. Its translation: CASSPWGSGSYNEQFF.

The J gene is TRBJ2-7, the V gene TRBV5-1, with TRBD2 matching over 8 bases. CDR1 and CDR2 (germline): SGHRS, YFSETQ. The CDR3 runs to 15 residues. Trimming cost V 0 bases and J 2 bases; bases outside gene matches: 4. Written as DNA, the CDR3 is TGCGCCAGCAGCTTGGCTAGCGGGTATACCTACGAGCAGTACTTC. Amino acid sequence: CASSLASGYTYEQYF.

The rearrangement links TRBV21-1 to TRBJ2-1; TRBD1 is the table's D call, not checked against the DNA. TRBV21-1 is an annotated pseudogene. There are 19 residues in the CDR3. CDR3 residues: CASSKPDKRQGYKLHEQFF. Here the CDR3 DNA reads TGTGCCAGCAGCAAACCAGATAAGAGACAGGGCTATAAGCTTCATGAGCAGTTCTTC.

V gene TRBV15 combines with J gene TRBJ2-7, with TRBD2 as a possible D gene (6 bases). The V gene's germline CDR1 is LNHNV and CDR2 YYDKDF (reference sequence). The V end lost 1 base, the J end lost 1 base, and 17 bases lay between the germline ends. The CDR3 contains 17 residues. CDR3 loop: CATSRGVALALSYEQYF. CDR3 coding DNA: TGTGCCACCAGCAGAGGGGTCGCTCTAGCGCTATCCTACGAGCAGTACTTC.

The chain recombines TRBV19 with TRBJ1-4; weak D call: TRBD1 (5 bases). The V end lost 9 bases, the J end lost 0 bases, and 11 bases lay between the germline ends. The CDR3 loop spans 14 amino acids. Germline CDR1 LNHDA, CDR2 SQIVND (reference sequence). CDR3 in amino acids: CASRQSATNEKLFF. CDR3 coding DNA: TGTGCCAGCCGACAGTCTGCAACTAATGAAAAACTGTTTTTT.

The gene calls are TRBV6-6 and TRBJ2-2; D is unresolved. The CDR3 is 13 residues long. Germline V CDR1 and CDR2: MNHNY, SVGAGI (reference sequence). V was cut by 0 bases and J by 7 bases, with 6 bases left in between. CDR3 residues: CASSYSASGELFF. DNA of the CDR3: TGTGCCAGCAGTTACTCGGCTAGCGGGGAGCTGTTTTTT.

The chain recombines TRBV7-6 with TRBJ2-3; TRBD2 matches at 9 bases. CDR3 size: 16 residues. CDR1 and CDR2 from the germline V gene are SGHVS and FNYEAQ. V trimming: 3 bases; J trimming: 3 bases; junction bases outside the gene matches: 7. The CDR3 DNA reads TGTGCCAGCAGCTTCTTAGCGGGAGTAGGGACAGATACGCAGTATTTT. The encoded protein is CASSFLAGVGTDTQYF.

This clone came up once. The rearrangement uses TRBV28 and TRBJ2-3, with 7 bases fitting TRBD2. CDR1 and CDR2 (germline): MDHEN, SYDVKM. J was trimmed by 4 bases and V by 6 bases; bases with no gene match: 16. The CDR3 extends over 17 amino acids. CDR3 nucleotide sequence: TGTGCCAGCAGCCACACCATGGGGGGGGAGGGATCAGATACGCAGTATTTT. It encodes CASSHTMGGEGSDTQYF.

V gene TRBV7-9 combines with J gene TRBJ2-3; possibly TRBD2 for D (6 bases). The CDR3 is 15 residues long. The germline V and J ends were trimmed by 1 base and 3 bases, with 11 bases remaining between them. In germline, CDR1 is SEHNR, CDR2 FQNEAQ (reference sequence). As DNA, the CDR3 is TGTGCCAGCAGCTTAGAGATCGCGGGAACAGATACGCAGTATTTT. This translates into CASSLEIAGTDTQYF.

V usage is TRBV29-1 and J usage is TRBJ1-2; TRBD1 matches 7 bases. The germline gives CDR1 SQVTM, CDR2 ANQGSEA. The CDR3 loop spans 13 amino acids. The V segment lost 4 bases and the J segment 6 bases; nucleotides outside the gene matches: 8. CDR3 DNA sequence: TGCAGCGTTGTAGGCGGCAGGGGGAATGGCTACACCTTC. Protein: CSVVGGRGNGYTF.

The chain is built from TRBV10-3 and TRBJ2-1, with TRBD2 matching over 10 bases. The trim removed 3 bases at V and 4 bases at J, leaving 6 bases unmatched. Germline values: CDR1 ENHRY, CDR2 SYGVKD. The CDR3 sequence is 16 residues long. The CDR3 sequence: CAISEERGGIYNEQFF. The CDR3 nucleotides are TGTGCCATCAGTGAAGAGCGGGGGGGGATATACAATGAGCAGTTCTTC.